A single sample gave rise to the 13 T cell receptor beta chains below, sequenced in a study of regulatory T cells in long-lasting Graves disease. Time point here: newly diagnosed GD, antithyroid drugs for less than 3 months. RNA extracted from PBMCs served as the sequencing template. Building of the TCR beta libraries involved iRepertoire HTBI primers and Arm-PCR of CDR3 regions. TCRdb processed the multiplex PCR reads anew with MiXCR; each CDR3 protein has one entry. The table has roughly 360,000 distinct CDR3 sequences, roughly 10% seen once. The same data also contributed to another study, on T cells in Graves' hyperthyroidism and ophthalmopathy.

The material was peripheral blood mononuclear cells (PBMCs), obtained at new diagnosis, from a patient treated with antithyroid drugs. Receptor source: a woman under 30 with Graves disease.

This clonotype was seen repeatedly, ten times or more. The rearrangement uses TRBV5-1 and TRBJ1-4; tentatively, D is TRBD1 (5 bases). Trimming removed 5 bases from V and 8 bases from J, with 16 bases in between. Germline CDR1 and CDR2: SGHRS and YFSETQ. The CDR3 is 14 amino acids. The CDR3 nucleotides are TGCGCCAGCAGTCTGGGAGGGGCGAGGGAAAAACTGTTTTTT. This codes for CASSLGGAREKLFF.

This clonotype was detected many times. The V call is TRBV11-2, the J call TRBJ2-1, with no clear D. CDR3 length: 11 residues. Trimming stripped 4 bases from V and 10 bases from J, with 8 bases between. The germline V gene encodes CDR1 SGHAT and CDR2 FQNNGV. CDR3 sequence reads: CASSSYDEQFF. For the CDR3, the DNA is TGTGCCAGCAGCTCATACGACGAGCAGTTCTTC.

This clonotype came up many times. The rearrangement joins TRBV11-2 to TRBJ2-1; D not certain. The CDR3 has 14 amino acids. Germline lookup yields CDR1 SGHAT and CDR2 FQNNGV. V gave up 7 bases and J gave up 0 bases, with 10 bases separating them. The CDR3 region has the DNA TGTGCCAGCAAGGGCGGAGCCTCCTACAATGAGCAGTTCTTC. Protein: CASKGGASYNEQFF.

This clonotype was detected many times. The chain employs TRBV12-3 or TRBV12-4 and TRBJ2-1; 10 nucleotides match TRBD2. The CDR3 is 15 residues long. V lost 3 bases, J lost 6 bases, and 5 bases stayed unmatched. CDR3 coding DNA: TGTGCCAGCAGTTTTTCGCCTAGCGGGAGCAATGAGCAGTTCTTC. This gives the protein CASSFSPSGSNEQFF.

This clonotype was seen repeatedly, ten times or more. The chain recombines TRBV12-3 or TRBV12-4 with TRBJ2-1, with TRBD2 identical over 12 bases. V trimming: 3 bases; J trimming: 8 bases; junction bases outside the gene matches: 14. The CDR3 has 18 residues. CDR3 DNA: TGTGCCAGCAGTTTCCCTCTAGCGGGAGGGCGGAATTGGCATGAGCAGTTCTTC. Its translation is CASSFPLAGGRNWHEQFF.

The sample holds many counts of this clonotype. This chain joins TRBV6-5 and TRBJ1-1, with a weak D call TRBD1 (6 bases). CDR3 size: 13 residues. V was clipped by 4 bases and J by 0 bases, with 6 bases between them. Germline V gene data show CDR1 as MNHEY and CDR2 as SVGAGI. CDR3 in amino acids: CASSWTVNTEAFF. CDR3 coding DNA: TGTGCCAGCAGTTGGACAGTGAACACTGAAGCTTTCTTT.

This clonotype was found once. This chain uses TRBV29-1 with TRBJ2-3; D uncertain. V was clipped by 3 bases and J by 4 bases, with 5 bases between them. The CDR3 has 11 residues. In germline, CDR1 is SQVTM, CDR2 ANQGSEA. The CDR3 DNA is TGCAGCGTTGAGGGCCCAGATACGCAGTATTTT. Translation gives CSVEGPDTQYF.

This clonotype has ten or more counts. The V and J genes are TRBV7-9 and TRBJ1-2; maybe TRBD1 (6 bases). The germline gives CDR1 SEHNR, CDR2 FQNEAQ (reference sequence). The CDR3 sequence is 18 residues long. Trimming stripped 8 bases from V and 0 bases from J, with 25 bases between. CDR3: CASGGDPGQRIANYGYTF. Here the CDR3 DNA reads TGTGCCAGCGGCGGTGATCCGGGACAACGGATAGCTAACTATGGCTACACCTTC. The variable domain in full, with the rest retrieved from reference TRBV7-9 and TRBJ1-2, is DTGVSQNPRHKITKRGQNVTFRCDPISEHNRLYWYRQTLGQGPEFLTYFQNEAQLEKSRLLSDRFSAERPKGSFSTLEIQRTEQGDSAMYLCASGGDPGQRIANYGYTFGSGTRLTVV.

This clonotype was counted many times. V and J are TRBV27 and TRBJ2-1, with 11 bases lining up with TRBD2. Germline V gene data show CDR1 as MNHEY and CDR2 as SMNVEV (reference sequence). The CDR3 sequence is 19 residues long. Trimming at V came to 0 bases and at J to 0 bases, leaving 7 bases not matched to a gene. The CDR3 region is CASSLSRIAGGDSYNEQFF. The CDR3 bases are TGTGCCAGCAGTTTATCTCGTATAGCGGGGGGGGACTCCTACAATGAGCAGTTCTTC.

This clonotype showed up just a few times. Its ends do not fully match the called genes, so a read error is possible. V and J are TRBV7-2 and TRBJ2-5, with D possibly matching TRBD1 (6 bases). CDR1 is SGHTA and CDR2 is FQGNSA in the germline V gene. The CDR3 is made up of 15 amino acids. CDR3 protein: CASSLEDSHQETQCF. In nucleotides, the CDR3 is TGTGCCAGCAGCTTAGAGGACAGCCATCAAGAGACCCAGTGCTTC.

Ten or more counts support this clonotype. The CDR3 reads CASSLEAGEAFF. DNA of the CDR3: TGTGCCAGCAGCTTAGAAGCAGGGGAAGCTTTCTTT. The chain is built from TRBV7-2 and TRBJ1-1; tentative D call: TRBD1 (5 bases). The CDR3 totals 12 residues. Germline V gives CDR1 SGHTA, CDR2 FQGNSA. V lost 1 base to trimming and J lost 8 bases, with 8 bases between them. The complete variable domain, with remaining parts taken from reference TRBV7-2 and TRBJ1-1, reads GAGVSQSPSNKVTEKGKDVELRCDPISGHTALYWYRQSLGQGLEFLIYFQGNSAPDKSGLPSDRFSAERTGGSVSTLTIQRTQQEDSAVYLCASSLEAGEAFFGQGTRLTVV.

This clonotype was observed at least ten times. This chain joins TRBV5-1 and TRBJ2-5; TRBD2 aligns across 13 bases. This CDR3 is built from 16 residues. The J segment lost 1 base and the V segment lost 4 bases, leaving 4 bases of the junction unmatched. CDR1 and CDR2 from the germline V gene are SGHRS and YFSETQ. DNA of the CDR3: TGCGCCAGCAGCAAATGGACTAGCGGGAGCCAAGAGACCCAGTACTTC. Its protein is CASSKWTSGSQETQYF.

At least ten counts were recorded for this clonotype. The chain carries TRBV6-5 and TRBJ1-4; the D is unclear. This CDR3 has 13 residues. CDR1 and CDR2 (germline): MNHEY, SVGAGI. V dropped 2 bases and J dropped 5 bases, with 6 bases sitting between them. The CDR3 DNA is TGTGCCAGCAGTTACAGAGGGAATGAAAAACTGTTTTTT. Translation gives CASSYRGNEKLFF.